The present entry profiles one TCR beta chain with its context. The antigen is not known. The sample comes from a study of T cells in localized non-small cell lung cancer. Whole-study results and caveats: There was higher T cell clonality in uninvolved adjacent lung than in tumor, and it was highest there. Elevated circulating T cell density in blood was associated with longer overall survival. The appearance of a median about 60 of the top 100 tumor clones was seen in adjacent lung. Heterogeneity cannot be ruled out, as sequencing used one tumor region only.

Sequencing was performed with immunoSEQ multiplex PCR; in TCRdb, only in-frame clones are kept and a portion is missing. The repertoire holds about 14,000 clones, with roughly nine tenths as singletons. From germline, CDR1 is SNHLY and CDR2 FYNNEI. The V and J ends lost 5 bases and 2 bases, in that order; junction bases with no gene match: 3. The CDR3 spans 14 residues. This specimen was peripheral blood mononuclear cells, taken before any cancer treatment. The clonotype originates from a man aged 35-75 years with stage III lung adenocarcinoma. V is TRBV2 and J is TRBJ2-5; TRBD1 aligns across 9 bases. DNA for the CDR3: TGTGCCAGCAGTAGTGACAGGGGGCAAGAGACCCAGTACTTC. Translating gives CASSSDRGQETQYF.